This T cell receptor (beta chain) was observed in a study of cytomegalovirus exposure and HLA in healthy donors. V lost 0 bases, J lost 2 bases, and 2 bases stayed unmatched. The germline V gene has CDR1 SNHLY and CDR2 FYNNEI. This CDR3 contains 16 residues. PCR amplification relied on 60 Vbeta primers (plus 13 Jbeta primers). Profiling relied on immunoSEQ multiplex PCR, and the TCRdb table lists in-frame clones only, not all of them. The sample carries some 130,000 clones, 73% recorded once. The clonotype was recovered from a woman in her thirties or forties in good health and CMV-seronegative. The sample taken for sequencing was PBMCs. The chain uses TRBV2 and TRBJ2-7; 12 bases are shared with TRBD2. The CDR3 region is CASSEAPSGGAYEQYV. The CDR3 DNA reads as TGTGCCAGCAGTGAAGCACCTAGCGGGGGGGCCTACGAGCAGTACGTC.